Below are 22 T cell receptor beta chains sequenced from a single sample in a study of CD8 T cells in Susac syndrome. Random hexamers were used to reverse transcribe the RNA input (0.5 to 1 ug). TCRdb independently ran MiXCR on the immunoSEQ multiplex PCR reads; one entry per CDR3 protein. The sample lists around 180,000 distinct CDR3 sequences, 94% occurring once. Material for sequencing was CD4+ T cells from PBMCs. These receptors all come from a human donor with Susac syndrome.

The CDR3 here is CASSHDREETQYF. Here the CDR3 DNA reads TGTGCCAGCAGCCACGACAGGGAGGAGACCCAGTACTTC. The chain recombines TRBV7-2 with TRBJ2-5, with TRBD1 matching over 7 bases. The trim removed 5 bases at V and 5 bases at J, leaving 5 bases unmatched. Germline V gene sequence: CDR1 SGHTA, CDR2 FQGNSA. The CDR3 is made up of 13 amino acids.

A single count supports this clonotype. The chain employs TRBV3-1 and TRBJ1-1; D possibly corresponds to TRBD1 (5 bases). V gave up 4 bases and J gave up 5 bases, with 17 bases separating them. Germline assignment: CDR1 LGHDT and CDR2 YNNKEL (reference sequence). This CDR3 comprises 15 residues. The CDR3 nucleotides are TGTGCCAGCAGCCGATCCGGGACTGGGAAAACTGAAGCTTTCTTT. It is translated as CASSRSGTGKTEAFF.

With regard to this clonotype: It is unclear where the CDR3 begins or ends on the DNA, so no DNA is shown, and the CDR3 is as TCRdb lists it. This sequence joins TRBV5-1 and TRBJ2-5; the D call in the table, TRBD2, was not verified against the DNA. CDR1 SGHRS and CDR2 YFSETQ come from the germline V gene. The CDR3 length is 13 residues, termini included. CDR3: CASSGVAGGTEYF.

The V call is TRBV12-3 or TRBV12-4, the J call TRBJ2-5; 12 positions match TRBD2. The CDR3 has 18 residues. Trimming at V came to 6 bases and at J to 5 bases, leaving 16 bases not matched to a gene. CDR3 in amino acids: CASSRFWTSGEQGETQYF. CDR3 nucleotide sequence: TGTGCCAGCAGCCGCTTTTGGACTAGCGGGGAACAAGGGGAGACCCAGTACTTC.

V and J are TRBV12-3 or TRBV12-4 and TRBJ1-1; D is uncertain. V was clipped by 7 bases and J by 3 bases, with 12 bases between them. CDR3 length equals 13 residues. CDR3 coding DNA: TGTGCCAGCACCCCTATGGCGGACACTGAAGCTTTCTTT. It translates to CASTPMADTEAFF.

A single count supports this clonotype. The CDR3 sequence: CASDQAGGTGELFF. The DNA of the CDR3 is TGTGCCAGCGACCAGGCAGGGGGCACCGGGGAGCTGTTTTTT. The chain combines TRBV6-6 with TRBJ2-2; 7 nucleotides match TRBD1. V lost 8 bases, J lost 4 bases, and 7 bases stayed unmatched. Germline V gives CDR1 MNHNY, CDR2 SVGAGI (reference sequence). CDR3 length: 14 amino acids.

The chain employs TRBV2 and TRBJ2-2; 8 bases map to TRBD1. Germline CDR1 is SNHLY and CDR2 is FYNNEI. The CDR3 length is 14 residues. The J segment lost 6 bases and the V segment lost 6 bases, leaving 6 bases of the junction unmatched. The CDR3 loop reads CASSRQGSAGELFF. The DNA for the CDR3 is TGTGCCAGCAGCCGACAGGGGTCCGCCGGGGAGCTGTTTTTT.

The rearrangement joins TRBV7-9 to TRBJ1-5; 8 bases align to TRBD1. From germline, CDR1 is SEHNR and CDR2 FQNEAQ (reference sequence). This CDR3 comprises 16 residues. J lost 0 bases, V lost 1 base, and 2 bases had no gene match. CDR3: CASSLVRGPSNQPQHF. The DNA for the CDR3 is TGTGCCAGCAGCTTAGTCAGGGGGCCTAGCAATCAGCCCCAGCATTTT.

This clonotype was seen a single time. The V call is TRBV20-1, the J call TRBJ2-1; no firm D call. The CDR3 spans 15 residues. V shed 1 base and J shed 4 bases, with 14 bases lying between them. The germline V gene has CDR1 DFQATT and CDR2 SNEGSKA (reference sequence). This CDR3 is CSARARDRGYNEQFF. The CDR3 region has the DNA TGCAGTGCTAGAGCCCGTGACCGTGGGTACAATGAGCAGTTCTTC.

The gene calls are TRBV6-6 and TRBJ1-6; 7 bases are a match to TRBD1. The J segment lost 8 bases and the V segment lost 5 bases, leaving 6 bases of the junction unmatched. The length of the CDR3 is 14 residues. Germline V CDR1 and CDR2: MNHNY, SVGAGI (reference sequence). The DNA of the CDR3 is TGTGCCAGCAGTAACCGGGACAGCTATTCACCCCTCCACTTT. As protein: CASSNRDSYSPLHF.

This clonotype was found a few times. The rearrangement joins TRBV6-5 to TRBJ1-6; D is unclear. V lost 0 bases and J lost 6, with 9 bases in between. Germline CDR1 is MNHEY and CDR2 is SVGAGI. This CDR3 is 15 amino acids long. This CDR3 reads CASSYSTMVNSPLHF. The DNA for the CDR3 is TGTGCCAGCAGTTACTCGACAATGGTTAATTCACCCCTCCACTTT.

V and J are TRBV20-1 and TRBJ2-3; D might be TRBD2 (7 bases). Trimming took 8 bases from V and 8 from J, leaving 23 bases between them. From germline, CDR1 is DFQATT and CDR2 SNEGSKA (reference sequence). CDR3 length: 14 residues. The chain's CDR3 is CSTRMAGARGTQYF. CDR3 in DNA: TGCAGTACGCGTATGGCGGGGGCCCGCGGTACGCAGTATTTT.

The V gene is TRBV29-1, the J gene TRBJ1-2; no clear D gene. CDR1 is SQVTM and CDR2 is ANQGSEA in the germline V gene. This CDR3 has 11 amino acids. Trimming removed 6 bases at V and 7 bases at J, with 12 bases between. CDR3 amino acids: CSVERESGYTF. In DNA form, the CDR3 reads TGCAGCGTAGAAAGGGAGTCTGGCTACACCTTC.

This clonotype appeared a single time. J is TRBJ1-5 and V is TRBV4-1; weak D call: TRBD1 (5 bases). Per germline, CDR1 MGHRA and CDR2 YSYEKL. CDR3 size: 14 residues. V gave up 0 bases and J gave up 5 bases, with 8 bases separating them. The CDR3 DNA is TGCGCCAGCAGCCAAGAATCAGGGTATCAGCCCCAGCATTTT. Residues: CASSQESGYQPQHF.

The chain carries TRBV12-3 or TRBV12-4 and TRBJ1-6, with D maybe TRBD1 (6 bases). The CDR3 loop spans 14 amino acids. Trimming removed 6 bases at V and 9 bases at J, with 15 bases between. The CDR3 region has the DNA TGTGCCAGCAGCACAACAGGGTTAAGTTCACCCCTCCACTTT. Its protein product is CASSTTGLSSPLHF.

This chain connects TRBV5-1 to TRBJ2-1, with D possibly being TRBD2 (6 bases). The CDR3 runs 16 residues. V lost 4 bases to trimming and J lost 8 bases, with 22 bases between them. In germline, CDR1 is SGHRS, CDR2 YFSETQ. The CDR3 DNA is TGCGCCAGCAGCGGTAAGGAAGGGGCTTCGGGGGATGAGCAGTTCTTC. It translates to CASSGKEGASGDEQFF.

V usage is TRBV30 and J usage is TRBJ1-1, with D maybe TRBD1 (5 bases). CDR1 and CDR2 from the germline V gene are GTSNPN and SVGIG (reference sequence). CDR3 length: 14 amino acids. V was trimmed by 0 bases and J by 1 base, leaving 9 bases between them. CDR3 DNA sequence: TGTGCCTGGAGTGTACCCGGGGGGAACACTGAAGCTTTCTTT. Translated: CAWSVPGGNTEAFF.

The CDR3 bases are TGCGCCAGCAGCACACTAGCGGGGGCAGCAGGAGATACGCAGTATTTT. Encoded protein: CASSTLAGAAGDTQYF. The V gene is TRBV5-1, the J gene TRBJ2-3, with 11 nucleotides matching TRBD2. Germline CDR1 SGHRS, CDR2 YFSETQ. The CDR3 sequence is 16 residues long. Trimming at V came to 4 bases and at J to 5 bases, leaving 9 bases not matched to a gene.

J is TRBJ2-3 and V is TRBV29-1; maybe TRBD2 (6 bases). Trimming removed 4 bases at V and 0 bases at J, with 14 bases between. Germline assignment: CDR1 SQVTM and CDR2 ANQGSEA. The CDR3 runs to 15 residues. CDR3 nucleotide sequence: TGCAGCGTTGGCGGGGTGAGAACTAGCACAGATACGCAGTATTTT. Protein sequence: CSVGGVRTSTDTQYF.

This clonotype came up once. The rearrangement uses TRBV13 and TRBJ1-6; no reliable D call. The CDR3 consists of 11 residues. Germline CDR1 and CDR2: PRHDT and FYEKMQ (reference sequence). The V gene lost 6 bases and the J gene lost 10 bases, with 7 bases spanning the gap. The CDR3 loop is CASSGGSPLHF. The CDR3 coding sequence is TGTGCCAGCAGTGGAGGATCACCCCTCCACTTT.

This sequence joins TRBV7-2 and TRBJ2-3; D is perhaps TRBD1 or TRBD2 (6 bases each). V lost 4 bases, J lost 4 bases, and 21 bases lay in between. Germline V gives CDR1 SGHTA, CDR2 FQGNSA. The CDR3 spans 17 residues. Here the CDR3 reads CASSSPAGGGFSDTQYF. DNA of the CDR3: TGTGCCAGCAGCTCGCCGGCCGGGGGCGGATTTTCAGATACGCAGTATTTT.

This sequence joins TRBV11-2 and TRBJ1-2, with 7 bases matching TRBD1. V lost 7 bases, J lost 4 bases, and 3 bases stayed unmatched. Germline assignment: CDR1 SGHAT and CDR2 FQNNGV. CDR3 length: 12 residues. CDR3 nucleotides: TGTGCCAGCAAGGGGGCGGGCTATGGCTACACCTTC. Protein product: CASKGAGYGYTF. The entire variable domain, with the rest obtained from reference TRBV11-2 and TRBJ1-2, is as follows: EAGVAQSPRYKIIEKRQSVAFWCNPISGHATLYWYQQILGQGPKLLIQFQNNGVVDDSQLPKDRFSAERLKGVDSTLKIQPAKLEDSAVYLCASKGAGYGYTFGSGTRLTVV.